This TCR beta chain emerged from a study of T cell responses to AZD1222 COVID-19 vaccine. Study-level points and caveats: Baseline seropositivity occurred in only six AZD1222 recipients. Spike-specific TCR breadth rose after two AZD1222 doses, and depth rose as well. White British ancestry dominated among donors, who included more females, and clonal diversity was possibly underestimated. Only after the peak T cell response were repertoires sampled.

Points on this clone: Its antigen is still unknown. Other DNA variants within this sample encode the same CDR3.

The germline V gene has CDR1 SEHNR and CDR2 FQNEAQ (reference sequence). V was shortened by 1 base and J by 5 bases, with 5 bases between the two germline ends. The CDR3 runs 13 residues. Profiling relied on immunoSEQ multiplex PCR, and the TCRdb table lists in-frame clones only, not all of them. The table shows some 70,000 clones, with 84% occurring only once. The sequences come from peripheral blood, collected on day 0 of AZD1222 vaccination. The TCR sequence derives from an adult in good health. The rearrangement uses TRBV7-9 and TRBJ1-4; no reliable D call. The DNA for the CDR3 is TGTGCCAGCAGCTTAGATCTAAATGAAAAACTGTTTTTT. This encodes CASSLDLNEKLFF.